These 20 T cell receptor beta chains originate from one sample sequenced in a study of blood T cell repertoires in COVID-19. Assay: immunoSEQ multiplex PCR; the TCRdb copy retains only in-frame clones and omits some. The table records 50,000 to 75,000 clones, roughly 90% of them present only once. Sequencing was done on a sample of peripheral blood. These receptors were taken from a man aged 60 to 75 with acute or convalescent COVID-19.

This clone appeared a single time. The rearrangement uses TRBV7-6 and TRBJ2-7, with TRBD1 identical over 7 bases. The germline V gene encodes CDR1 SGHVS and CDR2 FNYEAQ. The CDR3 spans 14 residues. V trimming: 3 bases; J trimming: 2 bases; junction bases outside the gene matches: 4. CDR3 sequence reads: CASSFGTATYEQYF. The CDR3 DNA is TGTGCCAGCAGCTTCGGGACAGCCACCTACGAGCAGTACTTC. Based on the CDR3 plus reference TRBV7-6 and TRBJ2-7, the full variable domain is GAGVSQSPRYKVTKRGQDVALRCDPISGHVSLYWYRQALGQGPEFLTYFNYEAQQDKSGLPNDRFSAERPEGSISTLTIQRTEQRDSAMYRCASSFGTATYEQYFGPGTRLTVT.

CDR3 sequence (DNA): TGCGCCAGCAGCTTGGCCGCGGGGGCTGGGGCCAACGTCCTGACTTTC. It encodes CASSLAAGAGANVLTF. The chain links TRBV5-1 to TRBJ2-6; 7 nucleotides agree with TRBD2. V shed 0 bases and J 2 bases; nucleotides not matched to a gene: 2. CDR3 length: 16 amino acids. Germline CDR1 reads SGHRS; CDR2 reads YFSETQ. Complete variable domain (other parts from reference TRBV5-1 and TRBJ2-6): KAGVTQTPRYLIKTRGQQVTLSCSPISGHRSVSWYQQTPGQGLQFLFEYFSETQRNKGNFPGRFSGRQFSNSRSEMNVSTLELGDSALYLCASSLAAGAGANVLTFGAGSRLTVL.

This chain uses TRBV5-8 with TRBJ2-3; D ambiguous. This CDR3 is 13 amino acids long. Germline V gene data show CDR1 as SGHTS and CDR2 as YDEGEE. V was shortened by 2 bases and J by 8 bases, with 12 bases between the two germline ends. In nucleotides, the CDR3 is TGTGCCAGCAGCTTAATAGGAGCTGGTACGCAGTATTTT. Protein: CASSLIGAGTQYF.

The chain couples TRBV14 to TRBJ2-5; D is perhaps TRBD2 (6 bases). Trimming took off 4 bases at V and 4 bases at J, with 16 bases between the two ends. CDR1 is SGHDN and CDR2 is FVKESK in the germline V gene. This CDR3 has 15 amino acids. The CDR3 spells CASSRRASSLETQYF. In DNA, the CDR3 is TGTGCCAGCAGCCGGAGGGCCAGTTCATTAGAGACCCAGTACTTC.

CDR3 nucleotide sequence: TGTGCCAGCAGCTTAGTACCGGACAAACCCTACGAGCAGTACTTC. Translation: CASSLVPDKPYEQYF. The chain uses TRBV7-9 and TRBJ2-7, with TRBD1 as a possible D gene (5 bases). CDR1 and CDR2 from the germline V gene are SEHNR and FQNEAQ (reference sequence). Trimming took off 1 base at V and 2 bases at J, with 12 bases between the two ends. The CDR3 sequence is 15 residues long.

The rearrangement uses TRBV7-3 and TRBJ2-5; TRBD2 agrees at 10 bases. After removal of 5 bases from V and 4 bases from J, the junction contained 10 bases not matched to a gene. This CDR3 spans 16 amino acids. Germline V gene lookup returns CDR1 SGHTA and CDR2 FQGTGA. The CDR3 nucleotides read TGTGCCAGCAGCCAGTTAGCGGGGGGCCTGGCAGAGACCCAGTACTTC. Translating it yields CASSQLAGGLAETQYF.

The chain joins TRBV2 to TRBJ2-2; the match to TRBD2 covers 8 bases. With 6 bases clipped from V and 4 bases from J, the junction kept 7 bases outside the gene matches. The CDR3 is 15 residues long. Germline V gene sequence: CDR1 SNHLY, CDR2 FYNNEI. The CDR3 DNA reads TGTGCCAGCAGGGCGGGACTAGTGACCACCGGGGAGCTGTTTTTT. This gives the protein CASRAGLVTTGELFF.

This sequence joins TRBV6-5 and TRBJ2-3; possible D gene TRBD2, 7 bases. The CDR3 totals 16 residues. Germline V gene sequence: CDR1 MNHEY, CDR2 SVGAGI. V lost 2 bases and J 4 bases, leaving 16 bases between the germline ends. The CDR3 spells CASSYGRGPRSDTQYF. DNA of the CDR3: TGTGCCAGCAGTTACGGGCGGGGGCCTAGATCAGATACGCAGTATTTT.

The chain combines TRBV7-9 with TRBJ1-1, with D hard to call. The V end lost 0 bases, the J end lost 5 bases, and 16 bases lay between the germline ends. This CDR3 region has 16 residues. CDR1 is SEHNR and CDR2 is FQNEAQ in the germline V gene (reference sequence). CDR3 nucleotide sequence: TGTGCCAGCAGCTTAGCGAGTGTTGGCGGGAGTACTGAAGCTTTCTTT. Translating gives CASSLASVGGSTEAFF.

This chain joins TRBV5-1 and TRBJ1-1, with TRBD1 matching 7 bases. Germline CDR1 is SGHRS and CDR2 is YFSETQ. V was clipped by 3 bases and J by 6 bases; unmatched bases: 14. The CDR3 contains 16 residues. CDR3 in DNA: TGCGCCAGCAGCTCCTCCATACGGACAGGATGGTCTGAAGCTTTCTTT. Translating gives CASSSSIRTGWSEAFF.

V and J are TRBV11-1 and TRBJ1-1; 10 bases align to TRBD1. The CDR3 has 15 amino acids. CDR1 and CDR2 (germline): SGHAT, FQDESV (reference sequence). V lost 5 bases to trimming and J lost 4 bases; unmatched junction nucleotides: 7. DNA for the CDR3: TGTGCCAGCAGCCAACAGGGACAGGGGATCACTGAAGCTTTCTTT. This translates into CASSQQGQGITEAFF.

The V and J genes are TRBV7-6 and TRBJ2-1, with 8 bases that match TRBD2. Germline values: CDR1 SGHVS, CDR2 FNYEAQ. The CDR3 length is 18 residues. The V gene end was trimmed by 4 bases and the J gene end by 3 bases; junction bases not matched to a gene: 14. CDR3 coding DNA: TGTGCCAGCAGCTCCCCCTCGGGGGGGATCCAAGGCTACAATGAGCAGTTCTTC. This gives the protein CASSSPSGGIQGYNEQFF.

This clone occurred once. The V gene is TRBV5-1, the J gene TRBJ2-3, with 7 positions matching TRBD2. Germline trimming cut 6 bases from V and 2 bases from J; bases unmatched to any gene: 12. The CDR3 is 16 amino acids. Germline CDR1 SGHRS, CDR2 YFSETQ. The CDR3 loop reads CASTPSRGDPTDTQYF. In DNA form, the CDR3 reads TGCGCCAGCACCCCGTCACGGGGGGACCCCACAGATACGCAGTATTTT.

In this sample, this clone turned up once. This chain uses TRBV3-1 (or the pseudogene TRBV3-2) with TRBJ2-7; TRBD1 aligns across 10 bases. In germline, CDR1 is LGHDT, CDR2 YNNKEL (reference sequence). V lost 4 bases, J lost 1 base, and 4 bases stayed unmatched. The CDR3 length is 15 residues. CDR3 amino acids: CASSPGQGLSYEQYF. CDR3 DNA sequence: TGTGCCAGCAGCCCGGGACAGGGGTTATCCTACGAGCAGTACTTC.

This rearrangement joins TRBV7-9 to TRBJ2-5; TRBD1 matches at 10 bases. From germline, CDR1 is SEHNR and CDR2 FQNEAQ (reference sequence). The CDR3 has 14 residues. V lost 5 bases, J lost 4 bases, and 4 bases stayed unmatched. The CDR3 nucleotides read TGTGCCAGCAGCGAGGACAGGGGGGTAGAGACCCAGTACTTC. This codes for CASSEDRGVETQYF. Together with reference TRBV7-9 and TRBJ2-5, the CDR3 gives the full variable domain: DTGVSQNPRHKITKRGQNVTFRCDPISEHNRLYWYRQTLGQGPEFLTYFQNEAQLEKSRLLSDRFSAERPKGSFSTLEIQRTEQGDSAMYLCASSEDRGVETQYFGPGTRLLVL.

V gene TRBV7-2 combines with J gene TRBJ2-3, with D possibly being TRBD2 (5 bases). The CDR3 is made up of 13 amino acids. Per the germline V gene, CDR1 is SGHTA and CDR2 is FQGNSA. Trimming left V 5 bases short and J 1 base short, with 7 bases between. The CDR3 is CASSPRGTDTQYF. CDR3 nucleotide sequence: TGTGCCAGCAGCCCGCGGGGCACAGATACGCAGTATTTT.

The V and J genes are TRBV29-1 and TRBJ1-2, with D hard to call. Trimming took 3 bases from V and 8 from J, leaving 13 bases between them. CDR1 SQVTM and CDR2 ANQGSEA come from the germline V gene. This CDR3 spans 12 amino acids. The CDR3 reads CSVEASGKGYTF. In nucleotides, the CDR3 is TGCAGCGTTGAGGCTTCCGGGAAAGGCTACACCTTC.

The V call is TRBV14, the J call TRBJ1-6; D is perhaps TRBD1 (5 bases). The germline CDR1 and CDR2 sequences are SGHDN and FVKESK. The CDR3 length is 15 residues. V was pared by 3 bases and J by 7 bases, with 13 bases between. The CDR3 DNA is TGTGCCAGCAGCCAGATGGGGGGAGGGAATTCACCCCTCCACTTT. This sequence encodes CASSQMGGGNSPLHF.

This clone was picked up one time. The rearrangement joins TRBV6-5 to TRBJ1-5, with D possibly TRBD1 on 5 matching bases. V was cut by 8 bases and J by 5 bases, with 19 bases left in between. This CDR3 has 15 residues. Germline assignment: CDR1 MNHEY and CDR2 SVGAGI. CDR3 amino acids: CASAGRTNRDQPQHF. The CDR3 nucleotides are TGTGCCAGCGCGGGGCGGACGAACCGGGATCAGCCCCAGCATTTT.

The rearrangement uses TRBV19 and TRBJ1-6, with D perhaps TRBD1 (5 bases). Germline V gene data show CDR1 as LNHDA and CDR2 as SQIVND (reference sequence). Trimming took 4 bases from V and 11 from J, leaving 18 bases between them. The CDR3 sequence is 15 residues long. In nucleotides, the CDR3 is TGTGCCAGTAGTACTTCGGAGGGGAATAGGACACCCCTCCACTTT. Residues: CASSTSEGNRTPLHF. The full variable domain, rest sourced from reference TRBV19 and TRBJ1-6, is DGGITQSPKYLFRKEGQNVTLSCEQNLNHDAMYWYRQDPGQGLRLIYYSQIVNDFQKGDIAEGYSVSREKKESFPLTVTSAQKNPTAFYLCASSTSEGNRTPLHFGNGTRLTVT.